The TCR beta chain under discussion was sequenced for a study of cytomegalovirus exposure and HLA in healthy donors. V was shortened by 7 bases and J by 1 base, with 13 bases between the two germline ends. From germline, CDR1 is MNHNS and CDR2 SASEGT. The CDR3 contains 15 residues. This clone showed up just once. Its antigen is unidentified. PCR involved 60 Vbeta and 13 Jbeta primers. The repertoire was sequenced with immunoSEQ multiplex PCR; TCRdb's copy has only in-frame clones and lacks some. The table shows 85,000 to 100,000 clones, with roughly 82% occurring only once. Regarding the study as a whole: A later analysis by the authors found several of the most significant clusters apparently linked to common viral pathogens. Most TCR sequences proved rare, with some public TCRs found in many donors. Exclusion as indistinguishable affected some V segments, including TRBV6-2 and TRBV6-3.

V usage is TRBV6-1 and J usage is TRBJ1-4; TRBD1 might be the D (6 bases). Sequencing was performed on PBMCs. This TCR was recovered from a human donor in good health. The CDR3 coding sequence is TGTGCCAGCACCAGGGGATACGGAACTAATGAAAAACTGTTTTTT. As protein: CASTRGYGTNEKLFF.